These 15 T cell receptor beta chains originate from one sample sequenced in a study of cytomegalovirus exposure and HLA in healthy donors. Primers: 60 Vbeta forward and 13 Jbeta reverse. The protocol was immunoSEQ multiplex PCR, while the TCRdb copy is restricted to in-frame clones and leaves out a portion. Of around 170,000 clones detected, around 80% appear once; the ten largest clones hold under 2%. The specimen sequenced was PBMCs. Receptors originate from a man in his forties or fifties in good health and CMV-seronegative.

The chain links TRBV7-3 to TRBJ2-1; TRBD2 agrees at 7 bases. V trimming: 4 bases; J trimming: 9 bases; junction bases outside the gene matches: 12. This CDR3 contains 15 residues. Germline CDR1 reads SGHTA; CDR2 reads FQGTGA. In nucleotides, the CDR3 is TGTGCCAGCAGCTCAGGGACTACCCCTGGCGGTGAGCAGTTCTTC. Its translation: CASSSGTTPGGEQFF. Using reference TRBV7-3 and TRBJ2-1 for the parts outside the CDR3, the full variable domain is GAGVSQTPSNKVTEKGKYVELRCDPISGHTALYWYRQSLGQGPEFLIYFQGTGAADDSGLPNDRFFAVRPEGSVSTLKIQRTERGDSAVYLCASSSGTTPGGEQFFGPGTRLTVL.

The V gene is TRBV5-1, the J gene TRBJ1-3; D unresolved. This CDR3 contains 14 residues. Germline V CDR1 and CDR2: SGHRS, YFSETQ. V lost 5 bases to trimming and J lost 1 base, with 10 bases between them. CDR3 DNA sequence: TGCGCCAGCAGACCCGGGGATTCTGGAAACACCATATATTTT. This sequence encodes CASRPGDSGNTIYF.

CDR3 DNA sequence: TGTGCCAGCAGCCCCGGTCCCGACAGCGAATACGAGCAGTACGTC. Translation gives CASSPGPDSEYEQYV. The chain joins TRBV6-5 to TRBJ2-7, with a weak D call TRBD1 (5 bases). This CDR3 comprises 15 residues. Trimming removed 6 bases at V and 4 bases at J, with 19 bases between. Germline lookup yields CDR1 MNHEY and CDR2 SVGAGI.

The genes are TRBV5-6 and TRBJ2-7, with TRBD1 matching over 7 bases. V shed 0 bases, J shed 5 bases, and the junction held 5 bases outside the gene matches. This CDR3 is 14 amino acids long. Germline CDR1 is SGHDT and CDR2 is YYEEEE. The CDR3 coding sequence is TGTGCCAGCAGCTTGGTGTCAGGGGGTAACGAGCAGTACTTC. Protein: CASSLVSGGNEQYF.

The J gene is TRBJ1-4, the V gene TRBV29-1; perhaps TRBD1 as D (6 bases). CDR3 length equals 16 residues. Per the germline V gene, CDR1 is SQVTM and CDR2 is ANQGSEA. V lost 3 bases to trimming and J lost 0 bases, with 14 bases between them. The CDR3 nucleotides are TGCAGCGTTGATGTCTCCGGGACATCAACTAATGAAAAACTGTTTTTT. Its protein product is CSVDVSGTSTNEKLFF.

This clone was recorded a few times. For the CDR3, the DNA is TGTGCCAGCAGTTTTCTAGGTTCCAGGGCGGTTTCACCCCTCCACTTT. The encoded protein is CASSFLGSRAVSPLHF. This chain links TRBV28 with TRBJ1-6, with TRBD1 as a possible D gene (5 bases). Trimming stripped 3 bases from V and 9 bases from J, with 18 bases between. Germline values: CDR1 MDHEN, CDR2 SYDVKM. This CDR3 contains 16 residues. Complete variable domain (other parts from reference TRBV28 and TRBJ1-6): DVKVTQSSRYLVKRTGEKVFLECVQDMDHENMFWYRQDPGLGLRLIYFSYDVKMKEKGDIPEGYSVSREKKERFSLILESASTNQTSMYLCASSFLGSRAVSPLHFGNGTRLTVT.

The chain uses TRBV4-1 and TRBJ2-5; D not certain. The CDR3 sequence is 15 residues long. V was clipped by 5 bases and J by 4 bases, with 17 bases between them. The germline gives CDR1 MGHRA, CDR2 YSYEKL. The CDR3 reads CASSIASLDRETQYF. DNA for the CDR3: TGCGCCAGCAGCATAGCCTCCCTAGATAGAGAGACCCAGTACTTC.

The V call is TRBV18, the J call TRBJ2-7; 8 positions agree with TRBD2. Germline CDR1 KGHSH, CDR2 LQKENI. The CDR3 runs to 15 residues. V lost 4 bases to trimming and J lost 1 base; unmatched junction nucleotides: 6. CDR3 nucleotides: TGTGCCAGCTCACTCCAACTAGCGGATTCCTACGAGCAGTACTTC. Its protein is CASSLQLADSYEQYF.

The chain has TRBV5-1 and TRBJ1-1; perhaps TRBD1 as D (5 bases). This CDR3 has 11 amino acids. The ends were cut back, 5 bases at V and 4 bases at J, with 6 bases in the middle. The germline V gene has CDR1 SGHRS and CDR2 YFSETQ. In DNA form, the CDR3 reads TGCGCCAGCAGTCAGGGCACTGAAGCTTTCTTT. This gives the protein CASSQGTEAFF.

This clone was observed once. The gene calls are TRBV28 and TRBJ1-1, with TRBD1 matching 8 bases. The V gene's germline CDR1 is MDHEN and CDR2 SYDVKM. This CDR3 has 16 residues. V shed 6 bases and J 2 bases; nucleotides not matched to a gene: 11. The CDR3 DNA sequence: TGTGCCAGCAGCTTCAGGGGGCTAAGGGGCAACACTGAAGCTTTCTTT. Amino acid sequence: CASSFRGLRGNTEAFF.

The chain is built from TRBV4-1 and TRBJ2-1, with D perhaps TRBD2 (5 bases). Germline values: CDR1 MGHRA, CDR2 YSYEKL. The CDR3 covers 15 residues. V lost 4 bases to trimming and J lost 4 bases, with 14 bases between them. CDR3 bases: TGCGCCAGCAGCCCAGTCTTTGCGGGTTACAATGAGCAGTTCTTC. Its translation: CASSPVFAGYNEQFF.

This chain links TRBV5-1 with TRBJ2-5; D might be TRBD2 (5 bases). CDR1 SGHRS and CDR2 YFSETQ come from the germline V gene. Between the trimmed V and J ends, which lost 4 bases and 5 bases, there was a span of 15 bases. This CDR3 has 14 amino acids. CDR3 region: CASSVGVGRETQYF. For the CDR3, the DNA is TGCGCCAGCAGCGTCGGGGTAGGGCGGGAGACCCAGTACTTC.

This rearrangement joins TRBV30 to TRBJ2-1; 7 positions match TRBD2. CDR3 length equals 14 residues. V was pared by 2 bases and J by 8 bases, with 9 bases of the junction left unmatched. The germline gives CDR1 GTSNPN, CDR2 SVGIG (reference sequence). This CDR3 reads CAWSSDGGRDEQFF. DNA for the CDR3: TGTGCCTGGAGTAGCGACGGGGGGAGGGATGAGCAGTTCTTC.

The chain uses TRBV2 and TRBJ2-5; a possible D gene is TRBD2 (6 bases). The germline CDR1 and CDR2 sequences are SNHLY and FYNNEI. This CDR3 is built from 13 residues. V dropped 8 bases and J dropped 7 bases, with 17 bases sitting between them. The CDR3 loop is CASRVGVGGTQYF. The CDR3 bases are TGTGCCAGCCGGGTCGGGGTCGGGGGGACCCAGTACTTC.

The chain joins TRBV6-5 to TRBJ2-1; possible D gene TRBD1, 6 bases. This CDR3 has 16 amino acids. The germline V gene has CDR1 MNHEY and CDR2 SVGAGI. Trimming pared 2 bases from V and 3 bases from J, leaving 14 bases between. The CDR3 here is CASSYLAGTNYNEQFF. CDR3 in DNA: TGTGCCAGCAGTTACCTAGCCGGGACAAACTACAATGAGCAGTTCTTC.